This T cell receptor beta chain came from a study of regulatory T cells in long-lasting Graves disease. In building TCR beta libraries, iRepertoire HTBI primers were used together with Arm-PCR of CDR3 regions. TCRdb reprocessed the multiplex PCR reads via MiXCR and lists one record per CDR3 protein. In the table there are a few hundred thousand distinct CDR3 sequences, about 14% of which are singletons. Many counts were recorded for this clonotype. Time point reported: newly diagnosed GD, antithyroid drugs for less than 3 months. Following extraction of RNA from PBMCs, that RNA was used to make the TCR library. The CDR3 totals 13 residues. Germline V gene sequence: CDR1 MNHEY, CDR2 SVGAGI. The V end lost 1 base, the J end lost 6 bases, and 9 bases lay between the germline ends. The sample also formed part of further work on T cells in Graves' hyperthyroidism and ophthalmopathy.

This receptor was taken from a woman aged 50 to 60 with Graves disease. Source: peripheral blood mononuclear cells (PBMCs), taken at new diagnosis, from a patient treated with antithyroid drugs. The chain couples TRBV6-5 to TRBJ1-1; D unresolved. CDR3 residues: CASSYLLEAEAFF. The CDR3 DNA reads TGTGCCAGCAGTTACTTACTCGAGGCTGAAGCTTTCTTT.